Detailed here is one T cell receptor beta chain. The data were taken from a study of blood T cell repertoires in COVID-19. Across the whole study: The analysed material was cDNA or gDNA that came from T cells, B-cell-depleted T cells, or PBMCs.

Trimming cost V 4 bases and J 5 bases; bases outside gene matches: 1. This CDR3 is built from 12 residues. Germline V CDR1 and CDR2: MDHEN, SYDVKM. In the original analysis: Estimates of nucleated cell counts were drawn from the amplification of reference gene primers. Some clones are missing from TCRdb's copy, which holds only in-frame ones; the method was immunoSEQ multiplex PCR. The DNA gave D and trimming, while V, J and clone size come from that table. This table has 150,000 to 200,000 clones, approximately 84% appearing once. The chain combines TRBV28 with TRBJ2-7; 8 positions match TRBD1. Sequencing was done on a sample of peripheral blood. This receptor was taken from a woman of 80 years or more with acute or convalescent COVID-19. The CDR3: CASSSTGDEQYF. The CDR3 bases are TGTGCCAGCAGTTCGACAGGGGACGAGCAGTACTTC. Full variable domain (remainder filled in from reference TRBV28 and TRBJ2-7): DVKVTQSSRYLVKRTGEKVFLECVQDMDHENMFWYRQDPGLGLRLIYFSYDVKMKEKGDIPEGYSVSREKKERFSLILESASTNQTSMYLCASSSTGDEQYFGPGTRLTVT.